This is a list of T cell receptor beta chains from one sample in a study of blood T cell repertoires in COVID-19. TCRdb's copy holds only in-frame clones and misses some; the assay was immunoSEQ multiplex PCR. The sample carries about 150,000 clones, over 80% recorded once. Sequenced: peripheral blood. Receptors were obtained from a man aged 30-40 years with COVID-19, enrolled during active disease. The conserved cysteine and the conserved F or W are not part of the CDR3 here. Clone size is not always given. Where it is, it says once, few, many or a class for expanded clones.

V gene,clone size,CDR3 protein
TRBV12-3/TRBV12-4,.,ASPSGLAAF
TRBV10-3,.,AISESPVGNQPQH
TRBV6-2/TRBV6-3,.,ASSYSIGEQF
TRBV11-3,.,ASSLSGAEQY
TRBV19,.,ASSAYDSYYGYT
TRBV27,.,ASSFEGAGANVLT
TRBV2,.,ASSLLAGGYNEQF
TRBV10-3,few,AISARNTEAF
TRBV28,.,ASSPRDKDSYT
TRBV2,.,ASSERGGRGTGELF
TRBV4-1,.,ASSHGQGSYEQY
TRBV25-1,.,ASSDRPAGNTIY
TRBV5-6,once,ASSLLGEGEGGYT
TRBV4-2,.,ASSQDHSGVLYEQY
TRBV11-2,.,ASSLGGAGDTQY
TRBV12-3/TRBV12-4,.,ASSHPGNYGYT
TRBV10-2,.,ASLQGQDPYEQY
TRBV5-1,.,ASSPEPAPEQY
TRBV12-3/TRBV12-4,.,ASRGTGHTIY
TRBV11-2,.,ASSLTSGSSSTDTQY
TRBV9,.,ASSVEGASNNEQF
TRBV20-1,.,SVSRTLSYT
TRBV19,.,ASNGGVNGYT
TRBV9,.,ASSYGTVSTDTQY
TRBV5-1,once,ASSLEGRVSGELF
TRBV28,.,ASRTGGNYGYT
TRBV7-3,.,ASSPDRALPLH
TRBV7-2,.,ASSPPGTYEQY
TRBV24-1,medium-sized,ATSDFSRSSEQF
TRBV30,.,AWSTNAYNEQF
TRBV11-2,.,ASSLSPGTGNTEAF
TRBV15,.,ATSRDFGKRDYEQY
TRBV5-1,.,ASRSTSGVSYNEQF
TRBV19,.,ASSLVVIPTREQY
TRBV28,.,ASSSSDRAGETQY
TRBV5-5,.,ASSLTGVQAVEQY
TRBV28,.,ASSSPLPTQY